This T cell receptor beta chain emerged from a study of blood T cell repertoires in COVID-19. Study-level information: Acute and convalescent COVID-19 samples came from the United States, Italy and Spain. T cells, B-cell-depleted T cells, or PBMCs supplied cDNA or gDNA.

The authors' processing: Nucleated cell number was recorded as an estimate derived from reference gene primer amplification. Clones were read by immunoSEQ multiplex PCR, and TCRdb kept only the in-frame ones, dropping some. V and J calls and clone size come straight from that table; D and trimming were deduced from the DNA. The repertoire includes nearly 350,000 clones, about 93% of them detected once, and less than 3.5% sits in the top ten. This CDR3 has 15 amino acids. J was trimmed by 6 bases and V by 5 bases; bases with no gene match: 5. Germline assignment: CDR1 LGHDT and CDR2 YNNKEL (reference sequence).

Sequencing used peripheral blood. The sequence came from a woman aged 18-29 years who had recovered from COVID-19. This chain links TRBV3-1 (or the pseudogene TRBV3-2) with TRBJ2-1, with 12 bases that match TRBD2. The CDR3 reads CASSGSSGRGNEQFF. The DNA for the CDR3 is TGTGCCAGCAGCGGCTCTAGCGGGAGGGGCAATGAGCAGTTCTTC.